The 29 T cell receptor beta chains below come from one sample, sequenced in a study of long-term antiretroviral therapy in people with HIV. Survey-level resolution applied to immunoSEQ assay v3.0. Using immunoSEQ multiplex PCR, the repertoire was profiled, and TCRdb retains in-frame clones only, with some absent. Of 18,000 or so clones listed, 78% were seen once; the top ten hold roughly 8%. The sequencing here drew on unsorted PBMCs, taken at the start of antiretroviral therapy, before treatment. The receptors stem from a woman in her thirties or forties with HIV.

The table lists this clone with a few counts. The gene calls are TRBV9 and TRBJ2-7, with D possibly being TRBD1 (5 bases). The V gene lost 3 bases and the J gene lost 6 bases, with 13 bases spanning the gap. The germline gives CDR1 SGDLS, CDR2 YYNGEE. The CDR3 extends over 13 amino acids. This CDR3 is CASSASGSGEQYF. CDR3 sequence (DNA): TGTGCCAGCAGCGCCTCAGGGTCAGGCGAGCAGTACTTC. The whole variable domain, filled in from reference TRBV9 and TRBJ2-7, reads DSGVTQTPKHLITATGQRVTLRCSPRSGDLSVYWYQQSLDQGLQFLIQYYNGEERAKGNILERFSAQQFPDLHSELNLSSLELGDSALYFCASSASGSGEQYFGPGTRLTVT.

The rearrangement links TRBV2 to TRBJ2-7; 7 positions agree with TRBD1. The V segment lost 6 bases and the J segment 2 bases; nucleotides outside the gene matches: 7. The CDR3 is 14 amino acids. Germline V lookup: CDR1 SNHLY, CDR2 FYNNEI. CDR3 region: CASRSTGQAYEQYF. For the CDR3, the DNA is TGTGCCAGCAGGTCGACAGGGCAGGCCTACGAGCAGTACTTC.

This chain links TRBV4-1 with TRBJ2-1, with D hard to call. CDR1 is MGHRA and CDR2 is YSYEKL in the germline V gene. The CDR3 is 11 residues long. V was trimmed by 0 bases and J by 12 bases, leaving 6 bases between them. The CDR3 region is CASSQDRLQFF. CDR3 coding DNA: TGCGCCAGCAGCCAAGACAGACTGCAGTTCTTC.

J is TRBJ1-3 and V is TRBV7-2; 10 bases agree with TRBD1. The CDR3 length is 15 residues. Germline trimming cut 3 bases from V and 2 bases from J; bases unmatched to any gene: 1. Germline values: CDR1 SGHTA, CDR2 FQGNSA. This CDR3 is CASSFGQGAGNTIYF. The DNA for the CDR3 is TGTGCCAGCAGCTTCGGACAGGGGGCTGGAAACACCATATATTTT.

The chain combines TRBV6-1 with TRBJ2-5, with 11 bases that match TRBD2. After removal of 6 bases from V and 1 base from J, the junction contained 4 bases not matched to a gene. CDR1 and CDR2 (germline): MNHNS, SASEGT. This CDR3 comprises 15 residues. The chain's CDR3 is CASRGGTSGQETQYF. The CDR3 DNA follows: TGTGCCAGCAGGGGCGGGACTAGCGGCCAAGAGACCCAGTACTTC.

This sequence joins TRBV30 and TRBJ1-1, with D possibly being TRBD1 (5 bases). Between the trimmed V and J ends, which lost 2 bases and 7 bases, there was a span of 17 bases. This CDR3 contains 14 residues. Germline loops: CDR1 GTSNPN, CDR2 SVGIG (reference sequence). The CDR3 reads CAWSPGTGANEAFF. In DNA, the CDR3 is TGTGCCTGGAGTCCAGGGACGGGAGCAAATGAAGCTTTCTTT.

The V gene is TRBV6-1, the J gene TRBJ1-2; tentatively, D is TRBD1 (5 bases). The CDR3 contains 12 residues. V was clipped by 8 bases and J by 4 bases, with 11 bases between them. Germline V gene lookup returns CDR1 MNHNS and CDR2 SASEGT. CDR3 protein: CASGSGTYGYTF. CDR3 coding DNA: TGTGCCAGCGGATCCGGGACCTATGGCTACACCTTC.

This rearrangement joins TRBV9 to TRBJ2-2; tentatively, D is TRBD2 (7 bases). This CDR3 spans 16 amino acids. The germline V gene encodes CDR1 SGDLS and CDR2 YYNGEE. V lost 0 bases to trimming and J lost 3 bases, with 12 bases between them. CDR3 residues: CASSVAGGGYTGELFF. The CDR3 DNA reads TGTGCCAGCAGCGTAGCGGGGGGCGGGTACACCGGGGAGCTGTTTTTT.

The V and J genes are TRBV4-2 and TRBJ1-2, with D possibly matching TRBD1 (5 bases). From germline, CDR1 is LGHNA and CDR2 YNFKEQ. This CDR3 comprises 17 residues. Trimming stripped 0 bases from V and 1 base from J, with 15 bases between. Here the CDR3 reads CASSQDWQDTFNYGYTF. Here the CDR3 DNA reads TGTGCCAGCAGCCAAGATTGGCAGGACACGTTTAACTATGGCTACACCTTC.

The V and J genes are TRBV5-1 and TRBJ2-3, with D possibly TRBD1 on 6 matching bases. V was pared by 4 bases and J by 0 bases, with 9 bases between. Germline lookup yields CDR1 SGHRS and CDR2 YFSETQ. CDR3 size: 14 residues. The CDR3 DNA sequence: TGCGCCAGCAGCCTTGGACAGAGCACAGATACGCAGTATTTT. Translation: CASSLGQSTDTQYF.

The V gene is TRBV19, the J gene TRBJ1-1, with D possibly matching TRBD1 (5 bases). The ends were cut back, 5 bases at V and 0 bases at J, with 13 bases in the middle. Per germline, CDR1 LNHDA and CDR2 SQIVND (reference sequence). This CDR3 is built from 15 residues. The CDR3 bases are TGTGCCAGTAGTGAGGCAATGACAGTGAACACTGAAGCTTTCTTT. It encodes CASSEAMTVNTEAFF. The full variable domain, completed using reference TRBV19 and TRBJ1-1, is DGGITQSPKYLFRKEGQNVTLSCEQNLNHDAMYWYRQDPGQGLRLIYYSQIVNDFQKGDIAEGYSVSREKKESFPLTVTSAQKNPTAFYLCASSEAMTVNTEAFFGQGTRLTVV.

The J gene is TRBJ2-3, the V gene TRBV13, with 15 bases aligning to TRBD2. The germline V gene has CDR1 PRHDT and CDR2 FYEKMQ (reference sequence). This CDR3 is 21 amino acids long. V lost 4 bases, J lost 5 bases, and 19 bases stayed unmatched. The CDR3 region has the DNA TGTGCCAGCAGCTCAAGGTCGGGGAACCTCGGACTAGCGGGGGGGCGAGATACGCAGTATTTT. Its translation: CASSSRSGNLGLAGGRDTQYF. Using reference TRBV13 and TRBJ2-3 for the parts outside the CDR3, the full variable domain is AAGVIQSPRHLIKEKRETATLKCYPIPRHDTVYWYQQGPGQDPQFLISFYEKMQSDKGSIPDRFSAQQFSDYHSELNMSSLELGDSALYFCASSSRSGNLGLAGGRDTQYFGPGTRLTVL.

This clone was seen only once. V gene TRBV9 combines with J gene TRBJ1-3; D is unresolved. V lost 1 base to trimming and J lost 0 bases, with 8 bases between them. This CDR3 has 15 amino acids. Germline V lookup: CDR1 SGDLS, CDR2 YYNGEE. The CDR3 DNA reads as TGTGCCAGCAGCGTAAGCGGAGTCTCTGGAAACACCATATATTTT. Protein product: CASSVSGVSGNTIYF.

V is TRBV4-3 and J is TRBJ2-7, with 8 bases lining up with TRBD2. CDR1 is LGHNA, CDR2 YSLEER, per germline. Trimming took 1 base from V and 1 from J; bases not matched to a gene: 12. The CDR3 runs to 18 residues. The chain's CDR3 is CASSQALSRASGSYEQYF. CDR3 sequence (DNA): TGCGCCAGCAGCCAAGCCTTAAGTCGGGCTAGCGGGTCCTACGAGCAGTACTTC.

The V gene is TRBV6-6, the J gene TRBJ1-2; D perhaps matches TRBD1 (5 bases). Germline CDR1 reads MNHNY; CDR2 reads SVGAGI (reference sequence). V shed 0 bases and J shed 8 bases, with 13 bases lying between them. The CDR3 is 14 residues long. CDR3 sequence: CASSYSVRGGGYTF. CDR3 bases: TGTGCCAGCAGTTACTCAGTGAGGGGCGGGGGCTACACCTTC.

CDR3 DNA: TGTGCCAGCTCACCGGAGGCAGGTTGGAATTCACCCCTCCACTTT. Translation: CASSPEAGWNSPLHF. The chain carries TRBV18 and TRBJ1-6; no clear D gene. Germline V gene data show CDR1 as KGHSH and CDR2 as LQKENI. The ends were cut back, 3 bases at V and 7 bases at J, with 13 bases in the middle. The CDR3 length is 15 residues.

This chain uses TRBV9 with TRBJ1-3, with D perhaps matching TRBD1 (6 bases). Germline V CDR1 and CDR2: SGDLS, YYNGEE. V was cut by 4 bases and J by 4 bases, with 15 bases left in between. This CDR3 is built from 15 residues. DNA for the CDR3: TGTGCCAGCAGCCCGACGGGGGCGTCGGGAAACACCATATATTTT. Its protein product is CASSPTGASGNTIYF.

V and J are TRBV7-9 and TRBJ2-3; unclear D gene. Germline V gives CDR1 SEHNR, CDR2 FQNEAQ (reference sequence). Trimming pared 2 bases from V and 6 bases from J, leaving 9 bases between. The CDR3 consists of 13 residues. The CDR3 bases are TGTGCCAGCAGCTTACGAGAGTCGGATACGCAGTATTTT. Residues: CASSLRESDTQYF. The variable domain in full, with the rest retrieved from reference TRBV7-9 and TRBJ2-3, is DTGVSQNPRHKITKRGQNVTFRCDPISEHNRLYWYRQTLGQGPEFLTYFQNEAQLEKSRLLSDRFSAERPKGSFSTLEIQRTEQGDSAMYLCASSLRESDTQYFGPGTRLTVL.

This clone was detected only a few times. Written as DNA, the CDR3 is TGTGCCACCTCAGGCGCTCACTATGGCTACACCTTC. Its translation: CATSGAHYGYTF. V and J are TRBV19 and TRBJ1-2; D gene uncertain. The ends were cut back, 10 bases at V and 3 bases at J, with 12 bases in the middle. CDR1 and CDR2 (germline): LNHDA, SQIVND (reference sequence). This CDR3 comprises 12 residues.

The chain uses TRBV28 and TRBJ2-5, with TRBD2 matching 7 bases. The end of the DNA fits TRBJ2-7 better, so the J call may be wrong. The CDR3 extends over 14 amino acids. The germline CDR1 and CDR2 sequences are MDHEN and SYDVKM. CDR3 amino acids: CASSLVDKRGEQYF. CDR3 in DNA: TGTGCCAGCAGTTTGGTGGACAAGCGGGGCGAGCAGTACTTC.

The chain has TRBV19 and TRBJ1-3, with D perhaps matching TRBD1 (5 bases). The germline V gene encodes CDR1 LNHDA and CDR2 SQIVND (reference sequence). The germline V and J ends were trimmed by 3 bases and 0 bases, with 21 bases remaining between them. The CDR3 contains 19 residues. The CDR3 protein is CASSIQGVPTLGSGNTIYF. The CDR3 DNA sequence: TGTGCCAGTAGTATCCAGGGAGTTCCAACTTTGGGCTCTGGAAACACCATATATTTT.

J is TRBJ1-5 and V is TRBV28, with unresolved D. The CDR3 loop spans 13 amino acids. With 7 bases removed from V and 6 bases from J, the gap between germline ends came to 13 bases. Germline V lookup: CDR1 MDHEN, CDR2 SYDVKM. The CDR3, as DNA: TGTGCCAGCACCCGCCCCGCCAGTCAGCCCCAGCATTTT. Translating gives CASTRPASQPQHF.

The chain joins TRBV27 to TRBJ2-7, with D unclear. Per the germline V gene, CDR1 is MNHEY and CDR2 is SMNVEV (reference sequence). The V end lost 3 bases, the J end lost 0 bases, and 9 bases lay between the germline ends. The CDR3 is made up of 14 amino acids. This chain's CDR3 is CASSFASGSYEQYF. As DNA, the CDR3 is TGTGCCAGCAGTTTCGCGTCAGGCTCCTACGAGCAGTACTTC.

V is TRBV5-6 and J is TRBJ2-7; D uncertain. Trimming took 4 bases from V and 0 from J, leaving 8 bases between them. Germline V lookup: CDR1 SGHDT, CDR2 YYEEEE. This CDR3 has 13 residues. In nucleotides, the CDR3 is TGTGCCAGCAGCCTCCCTCTCTCCTACGAGCAGTACTTC. Amino acid sequence: CASSLPLSYEQYF.

This chain links TRBV11-2 with TRBJ2-5; D not certain. CDR1 and CDR2 (germline): SGHAT, FQNNGV. The CDR3 spans 12 residues. Trimming shortened V by 8 bases and J by 5 bases, and 12 bases separated the two germline ends. The CDR3 sequence is CASGPPGETQYF. The CDR3 DNA sequence: TGTGCCAGCGGACCCCCTGGGGAGACCCAGTACTTC.

The chain combines TRBV5-6 with TRBJ2-5, with 11 bases fitting TRBD2. After removal of 1 base from V and 2 bases from J, the junction contained 7 bases not matched to a gene. Per germline, CDR1 SGHDT and CDR2 YYEEEE. The CDR3 length is 17 residues. CDR3 sequence (DNA): TGTGCCAGCAGCTTGAGGAGTAGCGGGGGGGCGCAAGAGACCCAGTACTTC. Encoded protein: CASSLRSSGGAQETQYF.

This clone was observed a single time. V usage is TRBV4-1 and J usage is TRBJ2-3; D perhaps matches TRBD1 (8 bases). With 4 bases removed from V and 4 bases from J, the gap between germline ends came to 24 bases. CDR3 length equals 18 residues. Germline V gene lookup returns CDR1 MGHRA and CDR2 YSYEKL. The CDR3 loop reads CASSRHALRTGRADTQYF. The CDR3 DNA is TGCGCCAGCAGCCGACACGCACTCAGGACAGGGAGGGCAGATACGCAGTATTTT.

In this sample, this clone turned up a few times. V and J are TRBV5-1 and TRBJ1-6, with a tentative D call TRBD1 (5 bases). Deletions cut 0 bases from V and 8 bases from J, with 15 bases between. Germline CDR1 SGHRS, CDR2 YFSETQ. The CDR3 is 16 amino acids. The CDR3 sequence: CASSLDWDGGDSPLHF. The CDR3 coding sequence is TGCGCCAGCAGCTTGGACTGGGACGGGGGAGATTCACCCCTCCACTTT.

This clone was found a few times. The DNA of the CDR3 is TGTGCCAGCAGTGTGCAGGGTATGGAAGGCTACACCTTC. Translated, it gives CASSVQGMEGYTF. This chain links TRBV6-1 with TRBJ1-2; weak D call: TRBD1 (5 bases). The germline CDR1 and CDR2 sequences are MNHNS and SASEGT. Deletions cut 4 bases from V and 8 bases from J, with 14 bases between. The CDR3 consists of 13 residues.